The entry below describes one T cell receptor (beta chain). What it recognizes is unknown. V lost 5 bases, J lost 5 bases, and 4 bases stayed unmatched. The CDR3 loop spans 14 amino acids. Germline V gene lookup returns CDR1 SGHTA and CDR2 FQGTGA. The donors were part of the approximately 120-subject validation cohort, which stood apart from the roughly 700-subject first cohort. The data are from a study of cytomegalovirus exposure and HLA in healthy donors. Study results and limitations: Rare sequences made up most TCRs, while some public TCRs were found in many donors. Cytomegalovirus-associated TCR beta chains were listed, numbering roughly 150.

Sequencing was performed with immunoSEQ multiplex PCR; in TCRdb, only in-frame clones are kept and a portion is missing. The table shows 300,000 to 450,000 clones, with 70% to 90% occurring only once. The specimen was PBMCs. This clonotype originated in a woman between 18 and 29 years old in good health and CMV-seronegative. The V and J genes are TRBV7-3 and TRBJ2-1; 9 bases align to TRBD1. The CDR3 DNA follows: TGTGCCAGCAGCCCGGGGACAGGGCACAATGAGCAGTTCTTC. Translating it yields CASSPGTGHNEQFF.